These 20 T cell receptor beta chains were sequenced from one sample in a study of cytomegalovirus exposure and HLA in healthy donors. TCRdb's copy holds only in-frame clones and misses some; the assay was immunoSEQ multiplex PCR. Of some 77,000 clones listed, approximately 94% are singletons. The sequenced sample consisted of PBMCs. These TCRs come from a man in his late teens or twenties in good health and CMV-seropositive.

This chain joins TRBV5-4 and TRBJ2-2, with D uncertain. CDR1 SGHNT and CDR2 YYREEE come from the germline V gene (reference sequence). The V end lost 0 bases, the J end lost 2 bases, and 5 bases lay between the germline ends. The CDR3 contains 14 residues. CDR3 amino acids: CASSLDTNTGELFF. DNA for the CDR3: TGTGCCAGCAGCTTGGACACAAACACCGGGGAGCTGTTTTTT.

This clone was seen just once. J is TRBJ2-7 and V is TRBV9, with a weak D call TRBD1 (6 bases). From germline, CDR1 is SGDLS and CDR2 YYNGEE. The V end was cut by 0 bases, the J end by 7 bases, with 14 bases between. This CDR3 contains 14 residues. CDR3 nucleotide sequence: TGTGCCAGCAGCGTAGGGACAGTTATAGGAGAGCAGTACTTC. It yields the protein CASSVGTVIGEQYF.

The chain employs TRBV5-1 and TRBJ2-4, with a possible D match to TRBD2 (5 bases). V lost 3 bases to trimming and J lost 6 bases, with 7 bases between them. The CDR3 is made up of 12 amino acids. Germline V gene sequence: CDR1 SGHRS, CDR2 YFSETQ. The CDR3 loop is CASSSEGNIQYF. In DNA, the CDR3 is TGCGCCAGCAGCTCAGAGGGAAACATTCAGTACTTC.

This clone was found a few times. The V gene is TRBV6-6, the J gene TRBJ1-4, with 7 bases aligning to TRBD1. The junction had 8 bases not matched to a gene; V was cut back by 7 bases and J by 6 bases. CDR3 length: 14 residues. CDR1 MNHNY and CDR2 SVGAGI come from the germline V gene (reference sequence). Written as DNA, the CDR3 is TGTGCCAGCACTTTACAGGGGATTTATGAAAAACTGTTTTTT. Protein: CASTLQGIYEKLFF.

V gene TRBV4-1 combines with J gene TRBJ2-3; D possibly corresponds to TRBD2 (5 bases). The CDR3 length is 17 residues. Trimming stripped 6 bases from V and 0 bases from J, with 19 bases between. CDR1 is MGHRA and CDR2 is YSYEKL in the germline V gene. The CDR3 DNA reads as TGCGCCAGCAGTAAGACGGGGTGGGGTCCCAGCACAGATACGCAGTATTTT. This translates into CASSKTGWGPSTDTQYF.

This chain joins TRBV7-9 and TRBJ2-3, with D hard to call. The CDR3 loop spans 13 amino acids. Germline CDR1 SEHNR, CDR2 FQNEAQ (reference sequence). Between the trimmed V and J ends, which lost 10 bases and 0 bases, there was a span of 11 bases. The CDR3 nucleotides are TGTGCCATTACAAGTTCTAGCACAGATACGCAGTATTTT. Amino acid sequence: CAITSSSTDTQYF.

The chain employs TRBV6-5 and TRBJ2-5, with 10 bases identical to TRBD2. This CDR3 contains 16 residues. Germline V gives CDR1 MNHEY, CDR2 SVGAGI. The V gene end was trimmed by 2 bases and the J gene end by 3 bases; junction bases not matched to a gene: 6. The CDR3, as DNA: TGTGCCAGCAGTTACGAAGGTAGCGGGGGGAAAGAGACCCAGTACTTC. This encodes CASSYEGSGGKETQYF.

The rearrangement links TRBV7-3 to TRBJ2-5; tentatively, D is TRBD1 (7 bases). This CDR3 spans 13 amino acids. V dropped 8 bases and J dropped 5 bases, with 15 bases sitting between them. The germline CDR1 and CDR2 sequences are SGHTA and FQGTGA. The DNA for the CDR3 is TGTGCCAGCTCCAGGGGGGTAGGCGAGACCCAGTACTTC. It encodes CASSRGVGETQYF.

The genes are TRBV5-1 and TRBJ2-3; TRBD2 matches at 10 bases. V gave up 3 bases and J gave up 6 bases; unmatched junction bases: 4. The germline gives CDR1 SGHRS, CDR2 YFSETQ. The CDR3 loop spans 14 amino acids. For the CDR3, the DNA is TGCGCCAGCAGCTCAGCGGGGGGGGAGGATACGCAGTATTTT. Translation gives CASSSAGGEDTQYF.

This rearrangement joins TRBV5-1 to TRBJ1-1; perhaps TRBD1 as D (6 bases). The V gene's germline CDR1 is SGHRS and CDR2 YFSETQ. The CDR3 runs 14 residues. Trimming took 2 bases from V and 3 from J, leaving 11 bases between them. Here the CDR3 DNA reads TGCGCCAGCAGCTTCGAGCAGGGGTACACTGAAGCTTTCTTT. It codes for CASSFEQGYTEAFF.

The J gene is TRBJ2-3, the V gene TRBV18, with D perhaps matching TRBD2 (5 bases). Germline CDR1 is KGHSH and CDR2 is LQKENI. V lost 3 bases, J lost 1 base, and 8 bases lay in between. The CDR3 length is 14 residues. The CDR3 bases are TGTGCCAGCTCACCTACCGGGGGCACAGATACGCAGTATTTT. Translated, it gives CASSPTGGTDTQYF.

This chain links TRBV7-2 with TRBJ2-5; D unresolved. CDR3 size: 13 residues. Germline V gene sequence: CDR1 SGHTA, CDR2 FQGNSA. The ends were cut back, 4 bases at V and 1 base at J, with 7 bases in the middle. The CDR3 loop is CASSSRVQETQYF. The CDR3 bases are TGTGCCAGCAGCTCCCGGGTCCAAGAGACCCAGTACTTC.

The rearrangement links TRBV5-1 to TRBJ2-7, with 8 bases matching TRBD2. The germline V gene has CDR1 SGHRS and CDR2 YFSETQ. With 0 bases clipped from V and 5 bases from J, the junction kept 4 bases outside the gene matches. This CDR3 contains 14 residues. This CDR3 reads CASSLVAGGNEQYF. DNA for the CDR3: TGCGCCAGCAGCTTGGTGGCGGGGGGAAACGAGCAGTACTTC.

The chain's CDR3 is CASSAGTAQETQYF. DNA for the CDR3: TGTGCCAGCAGTGCTGGGACAGCACAAGAGACCCAGTACTTC. The chain combines TRBV6-1 with TRBJ2-5; TRBD1 agrees at 7 bases. CDR3 size: 14 residues. Losses at the gene ends were 4 bases for V and 2 bases for J; bases not matched to a gene: 4. The germline V gene encodes CDR1 MNHNS and CDR2 SASEGT.

This chain uses TRBV5-6 with TRBJ2-5; weak D call: TRBD2 (6 bases). Trimming removed 7 bases from V and 3 bases from J, with 13 bases in between. This CDR3 contains 13 residues. The germline gives CDR1 SGHDT, CDR2 YYEEEE. The CDR3: CASCFPGEETQYF. The DNA for the CDR3 is TGTGCCAGCTGTTTTCCGGGGGAAGAGACCCAGTACTTC.

The J gene is TRBJ2-1, the V gene TRBV7-2; 8 bases are shared with TRBD1. J gave up 0 bases and V 5 bases, and 3 bases lay outside the gene matches. The CDR3 is 15 amino acids. Germline CDR1 reads SGHTA; CDR2 reads FQGNSA. This chain's CDR3 is CASSPTGGSYNEQFF. CDR3 nucleotide sequence: TGTGCCAGCAGCCCTACAGGGGGCTCCTACAATGAGCAGTTCTTC.

This chain connects TRBV5-1 to TRBJ2-3; 8 nucleotides line up with TRBD1. The CDR3 totals 14 residues. With V trimmed by 4 bases and J by 3 bases, 4 bases remained unmatched. Germline V gene sequence: CDR1 SGHRS, CDR2 YFSETQ. The CDR3 region has the DNA TGCGCCAGCAGCCCCCGACAGGGGACAGATACGCAGTATTTT. Amino acid sequence: CASSPRQGTDTQYF.

Turning to this clone: Other nucleotide sequences in the sample specify the same CDR3. The chain is built from TRBV6-5 and TRBJ1-1; D gene unclear. This CDR3 has 13 amino acids. Trimming removed 3 bases from V and 1 base from J, with 6 bases in between. The V gene's germline CDR1 is MNHEY and CDR2 SVGAGI. Here the CDR3 reads CASSYRGNTEAFF. The CDR3, as DNA: TGTGCCAGCAGTTATCGGGGGAACACTGAAGCTTTCTTT.

The chain couples TRBV11-3 to TRBJ2-1; TRBD2 is a possible D gene (6 bases). The V end was cut by 0 bases, the J end by 7 bases, with 10 bases between. CDR1 is SGHNT and CDR2 is YENEEA in the germline V gene. This CDR3 comprises 14 residues. For the CDR3, the DNA is TGTGCCAGCAGCTTAGACGGGAGCCGTAATGAGCAGTTCTTC. Its protein is CASSLDGSRNEQFF.

The V call is TRBV28, the J call TRBJ2-7; 9 nucleotides match TRBD1. This CDR3 is built from 15 residues. V lost 5 bases, J lost 5 bases, and 10 bases stayed unmatched. The germline CDR1 and CDR2 sequences are MDHEN and SYDVKM. The CDR3 nucleotides are TGTGCCAGCAGTAGGGGGGGGACAGGGAAGAACGAGCAGTACTTC. Encoded protein: CASSRGGTGKNEQYF.